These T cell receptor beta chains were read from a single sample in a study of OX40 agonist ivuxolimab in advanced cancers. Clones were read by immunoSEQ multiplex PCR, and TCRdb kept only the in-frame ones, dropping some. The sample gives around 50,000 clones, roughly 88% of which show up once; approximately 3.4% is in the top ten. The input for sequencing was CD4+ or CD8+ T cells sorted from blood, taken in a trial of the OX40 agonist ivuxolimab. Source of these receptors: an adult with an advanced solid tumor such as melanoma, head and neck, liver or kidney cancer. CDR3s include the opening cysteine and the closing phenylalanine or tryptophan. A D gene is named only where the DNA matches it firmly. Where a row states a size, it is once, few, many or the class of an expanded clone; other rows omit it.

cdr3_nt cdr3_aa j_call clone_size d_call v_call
TGTGCCAGCAGTGAACAAGGACAGGGAGATACGCAGTATTTT CASSEQGQGDTQYF TRBJ2-3 few TRBD1 TRBV2
TGTGCCAGTAAAGAAGACAGGGGGCAAGGAGCTTTCTTT CASKEDRGQGAFF TRBJ1-1 . TRBD1 TRBV19
TGTGCCAGCGATCCTCCGGGGCCCAGGGACGAGCAGTACTTC CASDPPGPRDEQYF TRBJ2-7 . . TRBV27
TGTGCCAGCAGCTTAGCGGCGGGGGGGTACAATGAGCAGTTCTTC CASSLAAGGYNEQFF TRBJ2-1 . TRBD2 TRBV7-2
TGTGCCAGCAGCTTCACAGATTCCTACAATGAGCAGTTCTTC CASSFTDSYNEQFF TRBJ2-1 . . TRBV7-2
TGTGCCAGCAGCTTTAGCCAGCTGCGGGCTAGCACAGATACGCAGTATTTT CASSFSQLRASTDTQYF TRBJ2-3 . . TRBV11-2
TGCGCCAGCAGCCAAGACTGGTTCCCGGATTTTTCGAGAGATACGCAGTATTTT CASSQDWFPDFSRDTQYF TRBJ2-3 . . TRBV4-1
TGTGCCAGCAGCTTAGGACTAGCGGAACTTAAAAATGAGCAGTTCTTC CASSLGLAELKNEQFF TRBJ2-1 . TRBD2 TRBV7-9
TGTGCCAGCAGCTTGACTGGAAACACCATATATTTT CASSLTGNTIYF TRBJ1-3 . . TRBV11-2
TGTGCCAGCAGTTGGGGCTCCTATAATTCACCCCTCCACTTT CASSWGSYNSPLHF TRBJ1-6 . . TRBV6-5
TGTGCCAGCACTAAGACAGTCCCCAACTATGGCTACACCTTC CASTKTVPNYGYTF TRBJ1-2 . . TRBV6-6
TGTGCCAGCCGGGACAGGGGCCAGCCCCAGCATTTT CASRDRGQPQHF TRBJ1-5 . TRBD1 TRBV28
TGTGCCAGCAGCTTAGGGGGGACAGGACGCACAGATACGCAGTATTTT CASSLGGTGRTDTQYF TRBJ2-3 . TRBD1 TRBV7-3
TGTGCCAGCAGTGAAAGTGAGGGTCTTGAAGCTTTCTTT CASSESEGLEAFF TRBJ1-1 . . TRBV6-1
TGTGCCAGCAGCTCGCTCCAAGGTGGGCAGTACTTC CASSSLQGGQYF TRBJ2-7 . . TRBV11-2
TGTGCCTGGAGTGGCGGGACGTCCTCCTACGAGCAGTACTTC CAWSGGTSSYEQYF TRBJ2-7 . . TRBV30
TGTGCCAGCAGAGTAGCGGGAGGGCCCGCCGGGGAGCTGTTTTTT CASRVAGGPAGELFF TRBJ2-2 . TRBD2 TRBV7-2
TGTGCCAGCAGCCAGCAGGTCAATCAGCCCCAGCATTTT CASSQQVNQPQHF TRBJ1-5 . . TRBV11-2
TGTGCCAGCACTCGACAGGGAACTTCACCCCTCCACTTT CASTRQGTSPLHF TRBJ1-6 once TRBD1 TRBV6-6
TGTGCCAGCAGTCAACCGGGGACAGGGCGGAACTATGGCTACACCTTC CASSQPGTGRNYGYTF TRBJ1-2 . TRBD1 TRBV6-6
TGTGCCAGCAGCCAAGCCCGTTTTGAAGCTTTCTTT CASSQARFEAFF TRBJ1-1 once . TRBV14
TGTGCCAGCACCTACCTTAGCGGCGTCAACACCGGGGAGCTGTTTTTT CASTYLSGVNTGELFF TRBJ2-2 . . TRBV13
TGTGCCAGCAGGAAGGGAACAACAAGCCAAGAGACCCAGTACTTC CASRKGTTSQETQYF TRBJ2-5 . . TRBV2
TGCGCCAGCAGAACGGACAGGCATCCCTACGAGCAGTACTTC CASRTDRHPYEQYF TRBJ2-7 . TRBD1 TRBV5-1
TGCAGCGTTGAGGGGACTAGATTGGATACGCAGTATTTT CSVEGTRLDTQYF TRBJ2-3 once TRBD2 TRBV29-1
TGTGCCAGCAGTCCCGATAGACAGGGCTATGGCTACACCTTC CASSPDRQGYGYTF TRBJ1-2 . TRBD1 TRBV28
TGTGCCAGCTCACCAGAGGGTATGCATGGCTACACCTTC CASSPEGMHGYTF TRBJ1-2 . . TRBV18
TGTGCCAGCAGCCCCCGACTAGCGGCGTCTAGCACAGATACGCAGTATTTT CASSPRLAASSTDTQYF TRBJ2-3 . TRBD2 TRBV7-8
TGTGCCTGGAGTACTAGCGGGAGGCTAACGCATCAGTTCTTC CAWSTSGRLTHQFF TRBJ2-1 . TRBD2 TRBV30
TGTGCCAGCAGCACTACAGGGGACACCATATATTTT CASSTTGDTIYF TRBJ1-3 . TRBD1 TRBV27
TGTGCCATCGGTCTAGCGGGAGGTCGAGAGCAGTACTTC CAIGLAGGREQYF TRBJ2-7 . TRBD2 TRBV10-3
TGCGCCAGCAGCTTGGGCAGGGAGCAGGACGAGCAGTACTTC CASSLGREQDEQYF TRBJ2-7 . . TRBV5-1
TGTGCTAGCAGCTTGGGCGGGAACTACAATGAGCAGTTCTTC CASSLGGNYNEQFF TRBJ2-1 . . TRBV7-7
TGTGCCAGCAGCTTGACGGCGGGATTCGGCTACGAGCAGTACTTC CASSLTAGFGYEQYF TRBJ2-7 . . TRBV5-4
TGTGCCAGCAGCTTGGCCAACGACGGTTTCTATGGCTACACCTTC CASSLANDGFYGYTF TRBJ1-2 . . TRBV5-6
TGTGCCAGCAGCTTGAGGATATCGGGGGGCTACACCTTC CASSLRISGGYTF TRBJ1-2 . . TRBV5-5
TGTGCCAGCAGTTACGAGGAAAACAGGGGGTTCGGCGAGCAGTACTTC CASSYEENRGFGEQYF TRBJ2-7 . TRBD1 TRBV6-5
TGTGCCAGCAGGGGGACAGGCTGGGGCTACACCTTC CASRGTGWGYTF TRBJ1-2 . TRBD1 TRBV6-4
TGTGCCTTATCCTTAGCGAGCTCCTACAATGAGCAGTTCTTC CALSLASSYNEQFF TRBJ2-1 . . TRBV30
TGTGCCAGCAGTTTATGGTACAGGAGCAATCAGCCCCAGCATTTT CASSLWYRSNQPQHF TRBJ1-5 . . TRBV28
TGCGCCAGCTCTGATAGGGGGGACAGCCAAGAGACCCAGTACTTC CASSDRGDSQETQYF TRBJ2-5 . . TRBV5-1
TGTGCCAGCAGTCCCCGGTGGGGGTCCTATCAGCCCCAGCATTTT CASSPRWGSYQPQHF TRBJ1-5 . . TRBV6-5
TGTGCCAGCAGCTTATACTTGATCTATTGCTACGAGCAGTACTTC CASSLYLIYCYEQYF TRBJ2-7 once . TRBV13
TGTGCCAGCACCCCGGGGTATTCTACAGATACGCAGTATTTT CASTPGYSTDTQYF TRBJ2-3 once . TRBV6-1
TGTGCCAGCAACGGGGGACCTTACAATGAGCAGTTCTTC CASNGGPYNEQFF TRBJ2-1 . . TRBV21-1
TGTGCCAGCTCACCTGCCTTTCAGGGCACAGATACGCAGTATTTT CASSPAFQGTDTQYF TRBJ2-3 . . TRBV18
TGTGCCAGCAGTGCCGGGAACTATGGCTACACCTTC CASSAGNYGYTF TRBJ1-2 . . TRBV2
TGTGCCAGCGCAATTAGGACAGGGTCTGGGAATGAGCAGTTCTTC CASAIRTGSGNEQFF TRBJ2-1 . TRBD1 TRBV7-9
TGTGCCTGGAGTCCAAACGTGGCCCTTGGGTATACAACTAATGAAAAACTGTTTTTT CAWSPNVALGYTTNEKLFF TRBJ1-4 . . TRBV30
TGTGCCTGGAGTGTAAATCCGGATTCCTACGAGCAGTACTTC CAWSVNPDSYEQYF TRBJ2-7 few . TRBV30
TGCGCCACCCGACTAGCGGGAGAAGATACGCAGTATTTT CATRLAGEDTQYF TRBJ2-3 . TRBD2 TRBV4-1
TGTGCCAGCTCACCGGGACTAGCCAATGAGCAGTTCTTC CASSPGLANEQFF TRBJ2-1 . TRBD2 TRBV18
TGTGCCTGGAGTGTACTCGGGTCGTGGGCGGAGATCTCCTACGAGCAGTACTTC CAWSVLGSWAEISYEQYF TRBJ2-7 . . TRBV30
TGTGCCAGCAGCCCCACCCGGACTAGCTTTGTCAATGAGCAGTTCTTC CASSPTRTSFVNEQFF TRBJ2-1 . TRBD2 TRBV13
TGTGCCAGCAGCTTGTACGTACAGGGGGGCATTCAGTACTTC CASSLYVQGGIQYF TRBJ2-4 few TRBD1 TRBV5-6
TGTGCCAGCAGTGAAAGTTTTGGGAAGAACACTGAAGCTTTCTTT CASSESFGKNTEAFF TRBJ1-1 . . TRBV6-1
TGTGCCAGCTCACCACAACTAGCGGGAGGACAGGAGACCCAGTACTTC CASSPQLAGGQETQYF TRBJ2-5 . TRBD2 TRBV18
TGTGCCAGCAGTGTCGCCGGGTCCACAGATACGCAGTATTTT CASSVAGSTDTQYF TRBJ2-3 few . TRBV25-1
TGTGCCAGCAGCTTAGCGCAGGGGATGAACGAGCAGTACTTC CASSLAQGMNEQYF TRBJ2-7 . . TRBV7-2
TGTGCCAGCAGTGAAGCTTTTCAGAACACTGAAGCTTTCTTT CASSEAFQNTEAFF TRBJ1-1 . . TRBV2